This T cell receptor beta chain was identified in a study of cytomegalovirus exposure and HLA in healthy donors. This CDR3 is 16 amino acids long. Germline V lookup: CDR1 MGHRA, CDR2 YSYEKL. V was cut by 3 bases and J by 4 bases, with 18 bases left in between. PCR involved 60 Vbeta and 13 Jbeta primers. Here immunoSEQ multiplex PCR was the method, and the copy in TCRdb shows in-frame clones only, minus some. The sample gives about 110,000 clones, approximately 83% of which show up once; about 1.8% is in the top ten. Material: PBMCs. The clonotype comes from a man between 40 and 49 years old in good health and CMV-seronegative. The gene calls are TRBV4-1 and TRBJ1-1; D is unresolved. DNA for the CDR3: TGCGCCAGCAGCCACGCCGGAGCGGGGTGGGGCACTGAAGCTTTCTTT. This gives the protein CASSHAGAGWGTEAFF.